This T cell receptor beta chain is drawn from a study of shared clonotypes between healthy human individuals. Study-wide results and caveats: The study found lower generation probabilities in non-shared clonotypes than in those shared by all four donors.

Repertoires were generated with immunoSEQ multiplex PCR, while TCRdb's copy carries only in-frame clones and drops some. This sample has hundreds of thousands of clones, with around 72% found just once. As for this clone: Its cognate antigen is unknown.

Germline CDR1 reads MDHEN; CDR2 reads SYDVKM. The CDR3 length is 12 residues. The V and J ends lost 5 bases and 5 bases respectively, with 6 bases between them. This clonotype was obtained from a woman under 40 in good health. This chain links TRBV28 with TRBJ1-4; D remains unclear. Sequencing was carried out using memory CD4+ T cells sorted from blood. Stated subset: CD45RA-negative fraction. The CDR3 sequence is CASSELNEKLFF. CDR3 bases: TGTGCCAGCAGTGAATTAAATGAAAAACTGTTTTTT. Looking up the rest from reference TRBV28 and TRBJ1-4 gives the full variable domain: DVKVTQSSRYLVKRTGEKVFLECVQDMDHENMFWYRQDPGLGLRLIYFSYDVKMKEKGDIPEGYSVSREKKERFSLILESASTNQTSMYLCASSELNEKLFFGSGTQLSVL.